This T cell receptor beta chain was captured by sequencing in a study of chemoradiotherapy in HPV16-positive cancers. General study points: HPV-specific T cells were functionally defined from only two HPV16-positive patients. Better recurrence-free survival went with HPV-responsive T-cell expansion in HPV16-positive patients.

The CDR3 covers 16 residues. Germline CDR1 reads SGHNT; CDR2 reads YYREEE (reference sequence). V dropped 0 bases and J dropped 8 bases, with 20 bases sitting between them. TCRdb keeps only in-frame clones here, not all; method: immunoSEQ multiplex PCR. The profile shows some 10,000 clones, 70% of them singletons. As to this clone: Its antigen is unknown.

The chain links TRBV5-4 to TRBJ1-2; maybe TRBD1 (5 bases). The source of this sequence is a human donor with HPV-associated anogenital cancer. Sequenced material: tumor tissue, taken from a patient who underwent chemoradiotherapy. The DNA for the CDR3 is TGTGCCAGCAGCTTGGTAGGGGTTCAAGGCCTGGGAGGCTACACCTTC. Protein product: CASSLVGVQGLGGYTF.